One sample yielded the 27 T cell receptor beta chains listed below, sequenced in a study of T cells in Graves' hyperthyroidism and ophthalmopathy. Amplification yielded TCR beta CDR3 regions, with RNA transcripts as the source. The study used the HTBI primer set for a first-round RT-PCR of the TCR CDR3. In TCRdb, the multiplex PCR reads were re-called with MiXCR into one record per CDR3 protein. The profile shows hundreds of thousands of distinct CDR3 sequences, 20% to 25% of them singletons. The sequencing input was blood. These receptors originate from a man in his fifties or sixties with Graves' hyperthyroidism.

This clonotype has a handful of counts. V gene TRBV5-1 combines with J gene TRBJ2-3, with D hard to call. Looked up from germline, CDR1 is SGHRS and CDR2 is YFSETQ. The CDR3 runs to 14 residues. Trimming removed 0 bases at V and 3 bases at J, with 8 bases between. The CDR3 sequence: CASSLAVRTDTQYF. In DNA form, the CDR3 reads TGCGCCAGCAGCTTGGCCGTTCGTACAGATACGCAGTATTTT.

CDR3 nucleotide sequence: TGTGCCAGCAGTTTAGTGGGACAGGGGGGCAATCAGCCCCAGCATTTT. It is translated as CASSLVGQGGNQPQHF. The rearrangement uses TRBV12-3 or TRBV12-4 and TRBJ1-5; TRBD1 matches at 11 bases. V gave up 1 base and J gave up 2 bases; unmatched junction bases: 1. This CDR3 is built from 16 residues.

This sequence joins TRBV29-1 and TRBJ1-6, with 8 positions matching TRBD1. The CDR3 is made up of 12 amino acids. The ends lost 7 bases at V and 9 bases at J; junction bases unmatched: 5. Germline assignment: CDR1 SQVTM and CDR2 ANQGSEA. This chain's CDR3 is CSAGTGGSPLHF. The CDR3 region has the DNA TGCAGCGCCGGGACAGGAGGTTCACCCCTCCACTTT.

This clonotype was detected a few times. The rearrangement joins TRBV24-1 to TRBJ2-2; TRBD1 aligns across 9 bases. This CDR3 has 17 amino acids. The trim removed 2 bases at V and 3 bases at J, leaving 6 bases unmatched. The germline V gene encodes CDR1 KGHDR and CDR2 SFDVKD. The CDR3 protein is CATSDSGQGLDTGELFF. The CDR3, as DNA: TGTGCCACCAGTGATTCGGGACAGGGTCTAGACACCGGGGAGCTGTTTTTT.

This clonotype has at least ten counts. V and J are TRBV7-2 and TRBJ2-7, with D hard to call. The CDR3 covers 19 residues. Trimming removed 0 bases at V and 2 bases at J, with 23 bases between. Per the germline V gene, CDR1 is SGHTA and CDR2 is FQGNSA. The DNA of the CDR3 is TGTGCCAGCAGCTTAGCCCGCGGAGAGTATTCTGGCGGTACCTACGAGCAGTACTTC. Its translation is CASSLARGEYSGGTYEQYF.

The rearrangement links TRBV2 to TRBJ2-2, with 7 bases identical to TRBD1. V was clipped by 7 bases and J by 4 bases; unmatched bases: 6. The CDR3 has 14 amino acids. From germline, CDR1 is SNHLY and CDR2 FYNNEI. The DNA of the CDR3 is TGTGCCAGCAAACGACAGGGTTCCACCGGGGAGCTGTTTTTT. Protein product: CASKRQGSTGELFF.

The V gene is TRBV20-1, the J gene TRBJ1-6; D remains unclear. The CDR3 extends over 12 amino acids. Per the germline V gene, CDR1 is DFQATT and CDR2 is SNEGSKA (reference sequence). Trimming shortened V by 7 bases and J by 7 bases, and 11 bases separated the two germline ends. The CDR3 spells CSGWDGNSPLHF. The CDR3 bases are TGCAGTGGCTGGGATGGGAATTCACCCCTCCACTTT.

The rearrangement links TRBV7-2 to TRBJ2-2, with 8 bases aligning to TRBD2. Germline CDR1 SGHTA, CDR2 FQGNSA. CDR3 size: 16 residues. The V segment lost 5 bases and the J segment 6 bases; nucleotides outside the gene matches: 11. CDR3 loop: CASSPGGGAPAGELFF. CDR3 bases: TGTGCCAGCAGCCCGGGGGGGGGCGCGCCGGCCGGGGAGCTGTTTTTT.

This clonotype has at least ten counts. CDR3 sequence (DNA): TGTGCCAGTGCGGACAACTACAATGAGCAGTTCTTC. As protein: CASADNYNEQFF. The chain couples TRBV28 to TRBJ2-1, with D maybe TRBD1 (5 bases). This CDR3 contains 12 residues. Germline-derived CDR1 and CDR2 are MDHEN and SYDVKM. Trimming took off 9 bases at V and 3 bases at J, with 9 bases between the two ends.

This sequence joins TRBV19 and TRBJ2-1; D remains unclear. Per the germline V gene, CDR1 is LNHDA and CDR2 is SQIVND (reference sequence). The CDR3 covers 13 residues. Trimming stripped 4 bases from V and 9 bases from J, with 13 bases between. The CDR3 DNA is TGTGCCAGTAGTACAATGGCCCTCGCTGAGCAGTTCTTC. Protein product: CASSTMALAEQFF.

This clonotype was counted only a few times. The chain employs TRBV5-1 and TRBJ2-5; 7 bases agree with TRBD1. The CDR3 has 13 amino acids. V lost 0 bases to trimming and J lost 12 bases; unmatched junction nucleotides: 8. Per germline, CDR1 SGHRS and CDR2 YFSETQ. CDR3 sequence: CASSLEGQLDEYF. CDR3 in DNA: TGCGCCAGCAGCTTGGAGGGACAGCTTGATGAGTACTTC.

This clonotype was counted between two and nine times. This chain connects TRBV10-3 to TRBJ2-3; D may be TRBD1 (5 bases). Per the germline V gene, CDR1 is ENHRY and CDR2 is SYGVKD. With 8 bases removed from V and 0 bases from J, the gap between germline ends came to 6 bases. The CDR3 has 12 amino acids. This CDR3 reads CAIGASTDTQYF. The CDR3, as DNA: TGTGCCATCGGGGCTAGCACAGATACGCAGTATTTT.

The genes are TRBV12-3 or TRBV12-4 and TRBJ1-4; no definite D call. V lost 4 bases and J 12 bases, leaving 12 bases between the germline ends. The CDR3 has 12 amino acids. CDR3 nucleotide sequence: TGTGCCAGCAGTTATGTGGGAGCAGAACTGTTTTTT. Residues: CASSYVGAELFF.

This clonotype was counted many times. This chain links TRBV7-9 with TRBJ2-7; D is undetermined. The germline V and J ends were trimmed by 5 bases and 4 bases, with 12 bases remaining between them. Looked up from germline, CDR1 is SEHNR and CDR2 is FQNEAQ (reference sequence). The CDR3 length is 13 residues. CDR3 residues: CASSSGREYEQYF. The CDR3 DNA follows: TGTGCCAGCAGCAGTGGGCGAGAATACGAGCAGTACTTC. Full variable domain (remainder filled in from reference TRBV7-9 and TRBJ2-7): DTGVSQNPRHKITKRGQNVTFRCDPISEHNRLYWYRQTLGQGPEFLTYFQNEAQLEKSRLLSDRFSAERPKGSFSTLEIQRTEQGDSAMYLCASSSGREYEQYFGPGTRLTVT.

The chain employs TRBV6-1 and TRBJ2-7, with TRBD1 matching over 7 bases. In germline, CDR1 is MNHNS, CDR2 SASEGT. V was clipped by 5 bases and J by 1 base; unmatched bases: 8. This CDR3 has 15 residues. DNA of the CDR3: TGTGCCAGCAGTCGGGTGGACAGGAATTCCTACGAGCAGTACTTC. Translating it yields CASSRVDRNSYEQYF.

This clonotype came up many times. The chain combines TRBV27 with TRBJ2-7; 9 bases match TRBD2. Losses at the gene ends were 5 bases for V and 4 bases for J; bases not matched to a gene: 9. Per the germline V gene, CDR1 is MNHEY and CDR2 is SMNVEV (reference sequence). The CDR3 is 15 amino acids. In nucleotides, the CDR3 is TGTGCCAGCAGTCTAGCGCGGGAGGGAGAGTACGAGCAGTACTTC. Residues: CASSLAREGEYEQYF.

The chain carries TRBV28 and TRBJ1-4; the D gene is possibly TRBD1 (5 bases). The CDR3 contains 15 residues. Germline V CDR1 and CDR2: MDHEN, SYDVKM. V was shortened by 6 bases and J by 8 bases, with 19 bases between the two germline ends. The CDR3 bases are TGTGCCAGCAGACCCCCGGGACTCAGAGACGAAAAACTGTTTTTT. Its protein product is CASRPPGLRDEKLFF.

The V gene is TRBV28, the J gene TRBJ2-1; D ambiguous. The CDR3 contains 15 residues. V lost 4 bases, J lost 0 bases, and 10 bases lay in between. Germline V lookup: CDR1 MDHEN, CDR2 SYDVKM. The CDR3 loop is CASSSPASSYNEQFF. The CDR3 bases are TGTGCCAGCAGTTCCCCAGCAAGCTCCTACAATGAGCAGTTCTTC.

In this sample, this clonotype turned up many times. CDR3 protein: CASSPAGYEQYF. The CDR3 DNA follows: TGTGCCAGCAGCCCAGCAGGCTACGAGCAGTACTTC. The chain uses TRBV11-2 and TRBJ2-7; D is ambiguous. Germline-derived CDR1 and CDR2 are SGHAT and FQNNGV. The CDR3 consists of 12 residues. Trimming pared 5 bases from V and 3 bases from J, leaving 8 bases between.

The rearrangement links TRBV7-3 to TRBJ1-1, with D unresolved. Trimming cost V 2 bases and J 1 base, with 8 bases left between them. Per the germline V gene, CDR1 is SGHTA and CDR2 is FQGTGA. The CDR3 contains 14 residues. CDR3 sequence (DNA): TGTGCCAGCAGCTTAGCCACTTGGAACACTGAAGCTTTCTTT. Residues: CASSLATWNTEAFF.

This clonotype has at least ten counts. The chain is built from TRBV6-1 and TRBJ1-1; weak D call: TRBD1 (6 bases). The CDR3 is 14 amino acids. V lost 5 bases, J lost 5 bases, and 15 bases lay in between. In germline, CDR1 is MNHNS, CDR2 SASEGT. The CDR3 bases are TGTGCCAGCAGTCTTCAGACAGGTGGAACTGAAGCTTTCTTT. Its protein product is CASSLQTGGTEAFF.

The chain's CDR3 is CSVGGVGGLAGDTQYF. DNA for the CDR3: TGCAGCGTTGGGGGAGTCGGGGGACTAGCGGGGGATACGCAGTATTTT. This sequence joins TRBV29-1 and TRBJ2-3, with 13 bases aligning to TRBD2. Germline CDR1 reads SQVTM; CDR2 reads ANQGSEA. CDR3 length: 16 residues. Germline trimming cut 4 bases from V and 6 bases from J; bases unmatched to any gene: 10.

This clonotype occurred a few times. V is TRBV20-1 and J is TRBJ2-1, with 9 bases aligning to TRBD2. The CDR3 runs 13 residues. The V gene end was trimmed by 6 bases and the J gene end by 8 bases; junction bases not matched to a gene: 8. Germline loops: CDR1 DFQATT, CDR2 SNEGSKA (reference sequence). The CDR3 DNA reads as TGCAGTGCCTGGGGCGGGGGGGTCGATGAGCAGTTCTTC. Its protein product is CSAWGGGVDEQFF.

The CDR3 coding sequence is TGCGCCAGCAGCTCGGACAGGGCGTCTCAAGAGACCCAGTACTTC. Its translation is CASSSDRASQETQYF. The rearrangement uses TRBV4-1 and TRBJ2-5, with 8 bases aligning to TRBD1. Trimming at V came to 5 bases and at J to 2 bases, leaving 7 bases not matched to a gene. CDR1 is MGHRA, CDR2 YSYEKL, per germline. The CDR3 length is 15 residues.

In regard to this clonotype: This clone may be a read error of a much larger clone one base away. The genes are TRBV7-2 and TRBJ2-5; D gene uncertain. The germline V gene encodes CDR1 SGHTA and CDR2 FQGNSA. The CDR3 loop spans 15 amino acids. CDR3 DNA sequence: TGTGCCAGAAGCTTAAGTCTAACCCTTGGGGAGACCCAGTACTTC. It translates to CARSLSLTLGETQYF.

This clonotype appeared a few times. The CDR3 sequence: CAISDNGPAYEQYF. The CDR3 DNA reads as TGTGCCATCAGTGACAACGGACCCGCCTACGAGCAGTACTTC. The chain has TRBV10-3 and TRBJ2-7; D unresolved. Germline V gene sequence: CDR1 ENHRY, CDR2 SYGVKD. Trimming shortened V by 3 bases and J by 2 bases, and 11 bases separated the two germline ends. The CDR3 is made up of 14 amino acids.

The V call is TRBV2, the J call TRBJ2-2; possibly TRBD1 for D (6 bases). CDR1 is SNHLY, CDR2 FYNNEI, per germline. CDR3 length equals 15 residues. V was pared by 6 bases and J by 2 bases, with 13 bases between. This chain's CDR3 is CASRSTGTNTGELFF. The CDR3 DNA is TGTGCCAGCAGGTCAACAGGGACCAACACCGGGGAGCTGTTTTTT.